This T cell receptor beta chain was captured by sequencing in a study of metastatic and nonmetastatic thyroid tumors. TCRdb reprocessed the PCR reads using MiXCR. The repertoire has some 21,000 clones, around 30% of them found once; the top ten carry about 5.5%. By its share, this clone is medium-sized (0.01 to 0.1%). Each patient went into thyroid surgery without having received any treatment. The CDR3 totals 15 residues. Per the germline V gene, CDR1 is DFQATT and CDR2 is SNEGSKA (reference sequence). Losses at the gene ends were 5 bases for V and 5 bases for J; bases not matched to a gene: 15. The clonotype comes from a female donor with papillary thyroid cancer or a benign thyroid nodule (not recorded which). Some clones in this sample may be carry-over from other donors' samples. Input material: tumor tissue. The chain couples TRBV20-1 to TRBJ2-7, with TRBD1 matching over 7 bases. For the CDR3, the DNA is TGCAGTGCTTGCTGCCCCGACAGGGATGGAGACGAGCAGTACTTC. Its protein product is CSACCPDRDGDEQYF.